Reported below is one TCR beta chain. This entry is derived from a study of blood T cell repertoires in COVID-19. On the study more broadly: PBMCs, B-cell-depleted T cells, or T cells were the source of the cDNA or gDNA that made up the material.

This table comes from immunoSEQ multiplex PCR, and its TCRdb copy is limited to in-frame clones, with some not included. Here the sample spans 95,000 or so clones, over 75% being singletons. V lost 4 bases to trimming and J lost 0 bases, with 14 bases between them. The CDR3 covers 16 residues. CDR1 is SGHAT, CDR2 FQNNGV, per germline. This receptor was taken from a man older than 75 with active or convalescent COVID-19. Sequencing used peripheral blood. This rearrangement joins TRBV11-2 to TRBJ2-3, with D possibly being TRBD2 (5 bases). The CDR3 DNA reads as TGTGCCAGCAGCTCCGGAGGCGATTTTAGCACAGATACGCAGTATTTT. Translated, it gives CASSSGGDFSTDTQYF.